This TCR beta chain was captured by sequencing in a study of sequential checkpoint blockade in melanoma. The treatment is: randomized to nivolumab then ipilimumab (arm A) or the reverse (arm B). Libraries were prepared by immunoSEQ multiplex PCR; TCRdb keeps only in-frame clonotypes and omits some of them. The table has 15,000 to 20,000 clones, over 65% seen once. The source is a human donor with melanoma. Sequencing was performed on tumor tissue (inferred from file names), taken from a patient given nivolumab and ipilimumab in sequence.

The CDR3 DNA sequence: TGTGCCAGCAGCCCGGCGGCCCGGACCTACAATGAGCAGTTCTTC. This translates into CASSPAARTYNEQFF. The chain is built from TRBV14 and TRBJ2-1; no definite D call. Germline lookup yields CDR1 SGHDN and CDR2 FVKESK. The germline V and J ends were trimmed by 4 bases and 2 bases, with 12 bases remaining between them. The CDR3 totals 15 residues.